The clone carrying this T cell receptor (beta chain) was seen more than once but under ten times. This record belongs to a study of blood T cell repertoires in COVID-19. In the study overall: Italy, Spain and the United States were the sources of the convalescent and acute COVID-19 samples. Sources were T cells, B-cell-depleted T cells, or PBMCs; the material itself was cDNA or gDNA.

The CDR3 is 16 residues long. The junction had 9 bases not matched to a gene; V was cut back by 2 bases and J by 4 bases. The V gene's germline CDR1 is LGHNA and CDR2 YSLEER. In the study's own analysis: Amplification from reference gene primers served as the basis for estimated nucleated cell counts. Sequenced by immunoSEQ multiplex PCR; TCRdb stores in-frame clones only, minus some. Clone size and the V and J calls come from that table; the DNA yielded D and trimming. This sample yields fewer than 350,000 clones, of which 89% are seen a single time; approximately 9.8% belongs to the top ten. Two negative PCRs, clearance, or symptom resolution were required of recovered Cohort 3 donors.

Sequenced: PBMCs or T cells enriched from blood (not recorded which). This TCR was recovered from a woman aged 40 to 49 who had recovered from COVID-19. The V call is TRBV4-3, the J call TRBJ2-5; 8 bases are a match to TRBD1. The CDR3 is CASSQTFGQGGETQYF. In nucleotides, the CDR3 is TGCGCCAGCAGCCAAACATTCGGACAGGGAGGAGAGACCCAGTACTTC.